These 7 T cell receptor beta chains were sequenced from one sample in a study of CD4 T cells in relation to SARS-CoV-2 and coronaviruses. TCRdb's table, derived via immunoSEQ multiplex PCR, lists solely in-frame clones and lacks some. The sample yields under 20,000 clones, over 65% seen once. The unexposed donors gave CD4+ T cells in 2011-2018, prior to COVID-19. After roughly ten days of culture, CD4+ T cells were isolated. Their cognate antigens are unknown. The sample taken for sequencing was CD4+ T cells from PBMCs, cultured in vitro. The receptors here all came from a human donor in good health.

The chain has TRBV5-6 and TRBJ2-1, with 8 bases that match TRBD2. CDR3 size: 17 residues. V trimming: 3 bases; J trimming: 4 bases; junction bases outside the gene matches: 12. Looked up from germline, CDR1 is SGHDT and CDR2 is YYEEEE. As DNA, the CDR3 is TGTGCCAGCAGCTGGGGGGCCGGCGGGGGGCCTTACAATGAGCAGTTCTTC. It encodes CASSWGAGGGPYNEQFF.

CDR3 coding DNA: TGCGCCAGCAGCCAAGTGAGCGGGATCGGGAATGAGCAGTTCTTC. Its translation is CASSQVSGIGNEQFF. This sequence joins TRBV4-1 and TRBJ2-1; the match to TRBD2 covers 7 bases. V was clipped by 1 base and J by 7 bases; unmatched bases: 7. Germline values: CDR1 MGHRA, CDR2 YSYEKL. The CDR3 contains 15 residues.

The J gene is TRBJ2-3, the V gene TRBV13; D remains unclear. CDR1 is PRHDT and CDR2 is FYEKMQ in the germline V gene (reference sequence). Trimming took off 1 base at V and 2 bases at J, with 7 bases between the two ends. The CDR3 contains 14 residues. As DNA, the CDR3 is TGTGCCAGCAGCTTAGTACGGTTCACAGATACGCAGTATTTT. It encodes CASSLVRFTDTQYF.

The rearrangement joins TRBV11-2 to TRBJ1-2, with 11 bases aligning to TRBD1. The CDR3 sequence is 15 residues long. The V gene's germline CDR1 is SGHAT and CDR2 FQNNGV. Trimming removed 7 bases from V and 9 bases from J; junction bases left unmatched: 13. Here the CDR3 DNA reads TGTGCCAGCACCCCGAACCTGGGACAGGGGGTGCGCTACACCTTC. As protein: CASTPNLGQGVRYTF.

The V call is TRBV19, the J call TRBJ2-6, with TRBD1 matching over 10 bases. This CDR3 is built from 17 residues. V shed 10 bases and J 1 base; nucleotides not matched to a gene: 10. Germline V gene sequence: CDR1 LNHDA, CDR2 SQIVND (reference sequence). The CDR3 bases are TGTGCCACTGGAACTGGGGACAGGGGATCTGGGGCCAACGTCCTGACTTTC. This encodes CATGTGDRGSGANVLTF.

V and J are TRBV30 and TRBJ1-5, with D possibly matching TRBD1 (5 bases). The V gene lost 2 bases and the J gene lost 2 bases, with 13 bases spanning the gap. Germline values: CDR1 GTSNPN, CDR2 SVGIG (reference sequence). The CDR3 extends over 15 amino acids. The CDR3 protein is CAWSSQGGGNQPQHF. CDR3 DNA: TGTGCCTGGAGTAGTCAGGGAGGAGGCAATCAGCCCCAGCATTTT.

This chain joins TRBV6-5 and TRBJ2-1; D is perhaps TRBD2 (6 bases). V lost 0 bases and J 9 bases, leaving 9 bases between the germline ends. Looked up from germline, CDR1 is MNHEY and CDR2 is SVGAGI. The CDR3 sequence is 13 residues long. CDR3 sequence (DNA): TGTGCCAGCAGTTACTCCCATAGCGGTGAGCAGTTCTTC. It encodes CASSYSHSGEQFF.